This TCR beta chain was recorded in a study of response to subunit inactivated influenza vaccine (dated by TCRdb to 2016 to 2019). Study-wide context: The study used deep quantitative T cell receptor repertoire profiling to track responses to a trivalent subunit inactivated influenza vaccine. Overall study results and their limits: According to the authors, only a limited number of new T cells may be recruited by each seasonal influenza vaccination.

Relative to germline, V is missing 7 bases and J is missing 6 bases, with 13 bases of the junction outside any gene match. The CDR3 starts with the cysteine, ends with the phenylalanine, and has 16 residues. The entry retains the CDR3 DNA only, 48 bases that are in frame from base 1. Looking up the germline V gene yields CDR1 SNHLY and CDR2 FYNNEI. The method was RT-PCR. Sequencing was carried out with an Illumina HiSeq 2500. The public reads were quality trimmed at Q25 with fastp and then assembled into clones with MiXCR by TCRdb, keeping productive beta chains. Records with the same CDR3 protein are collapsed into one entry carrying the most frequent genes and DNA. This sample has about 700,000 distinct CDR3 sequences in its table, and 14% of those were observed once. 7.6% of the sample is in the top ten clones. This clonotype occurred a few times. Its cognate antigen has yet to be identified. No much larger clone exists at a distance of one base, and base qualities are not known.

The starting material was PBMCs from blood, obtained roughly 15 days before vaccination. The source of this sequence is a middle-aged man who received an inactivated influenza vaccine. Donor details come from another sample of the same person, matched by shared clones. The chain is made from TRBV2 and TRBJ1-5, with 9 bases matching TRBD1. The CDR3 amino acid sequence is: CASTLGTGRDGQPQHF. Read as DNA, the sequence is TGTGCCAGCACCCTGGGGACAGGGAGGGATGGTCAGCCCCAGCATTTT. The entire variable domain, with the stretches around the CDR3 drawn from the reference TRBV2 and TRBJ1-5 proteins, is EPEVTQTPSHQVTQMGQEVILRCVPISNHLYFYWYRQILGQKVEFLVSFYNNEISEKSEIFDDQFSVERPDGSNFTLKIRSTKLEDSAMYFCASTLGTGRDGQPQHFGDGTRLSIL.